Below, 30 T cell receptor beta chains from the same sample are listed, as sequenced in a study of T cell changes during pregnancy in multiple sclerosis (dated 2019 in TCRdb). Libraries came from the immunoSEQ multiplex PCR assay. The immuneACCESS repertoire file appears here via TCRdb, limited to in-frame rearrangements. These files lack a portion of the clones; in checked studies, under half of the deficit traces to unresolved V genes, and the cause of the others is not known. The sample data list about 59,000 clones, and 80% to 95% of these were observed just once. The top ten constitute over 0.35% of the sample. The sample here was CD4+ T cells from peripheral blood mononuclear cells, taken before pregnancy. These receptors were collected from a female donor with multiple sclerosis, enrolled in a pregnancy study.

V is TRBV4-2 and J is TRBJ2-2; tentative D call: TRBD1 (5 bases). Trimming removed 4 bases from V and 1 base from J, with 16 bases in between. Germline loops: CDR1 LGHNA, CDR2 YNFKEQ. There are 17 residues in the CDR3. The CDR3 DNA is TGTGCCAGCAGCCTCTCTTCATGGACACAGAACACCGGGGAGCTGTTTTTT. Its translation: CASSLSSWTQNTGELFF.

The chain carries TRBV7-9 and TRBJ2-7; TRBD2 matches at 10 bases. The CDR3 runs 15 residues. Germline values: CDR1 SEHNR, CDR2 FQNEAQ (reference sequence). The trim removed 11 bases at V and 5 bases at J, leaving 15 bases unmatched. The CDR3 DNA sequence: TGTGCCGCAAGCGGGAGGGATTCTCCGGGCCACGAGCAGTACTTC. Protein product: CAASGRDSPGHEQYF. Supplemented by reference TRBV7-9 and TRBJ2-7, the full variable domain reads DTGVSQNPRHKITKRGQNVTFRCDPISEHNRLYWYRQTLGQGPEFLTYFQNEAQLEKSRLLSDRFSAERPKGSFSTLEIQRTEQGDSAMYLCAASGRDSPGHEQYFGPGTRLTVT.

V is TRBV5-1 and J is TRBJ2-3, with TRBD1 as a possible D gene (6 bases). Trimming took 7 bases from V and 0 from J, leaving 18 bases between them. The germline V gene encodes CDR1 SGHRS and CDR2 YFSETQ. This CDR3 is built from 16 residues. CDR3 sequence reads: CASREQGAASTDTQYF. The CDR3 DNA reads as TGCGCCAGCCGGGAACAGGGTGCGGCGAGCACAGATACGCAGTATTTT.

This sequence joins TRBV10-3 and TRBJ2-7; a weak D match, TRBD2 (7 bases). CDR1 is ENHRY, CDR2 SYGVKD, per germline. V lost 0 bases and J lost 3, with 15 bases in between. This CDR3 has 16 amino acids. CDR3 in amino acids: CAISESGGGSLYEQYF. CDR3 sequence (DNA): TGTGCCATCAGTGAGTCGGGAGGGGGTAGTCTCTACGAGCAGTACTTC.

The CDR3 loop is CASRRQGAGVHGELFF. The CDR3 DNA sequence: TGTGCCAGCAGGAGACAGGGGGCCGGGGTTCACGGGGAGCTGTTTTTT. The gene calls are TRBV28 and TRBJ2-2, with 10 bases identical to TRBD1. The V gene's germline CDR1 is MDHEN and CDR2 SYDVKM. With 6 bases clipped from V and 7 bases from J, the junction kept 11 bases outside the gene matches. CDR3 length equals 16 residues. The whole variable domain, filled in from reference TRBV28 and TRBJ2-2, reads DVKVTQSSRYLVKRTGEKVFLECVQDMDHENMFWYRQDPGLGLRLIYFSYDVKMKEKGDIPEGYSVSREKKERFSLILESASTNQTSMYLCASRRQGAGVHGELFFGEGSRLTVL.

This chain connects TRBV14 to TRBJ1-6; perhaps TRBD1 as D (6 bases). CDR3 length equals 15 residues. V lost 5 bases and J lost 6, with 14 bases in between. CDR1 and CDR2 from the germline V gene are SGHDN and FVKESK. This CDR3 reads CASSLTDSSNSPLHF. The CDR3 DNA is TGTGCCAGCAGCTTAACGGACAGCTCTAATTCACCCCTCCACTTT.

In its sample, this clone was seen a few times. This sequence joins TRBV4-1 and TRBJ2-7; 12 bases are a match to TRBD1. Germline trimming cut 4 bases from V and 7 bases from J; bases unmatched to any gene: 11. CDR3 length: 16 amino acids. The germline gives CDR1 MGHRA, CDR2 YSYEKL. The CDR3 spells CASSPEGGTGGREQYF. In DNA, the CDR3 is TGCGCCAGCAGCCCCGAGGGGGGGACAGGGGGCCGGGAGCAGTACTTC.

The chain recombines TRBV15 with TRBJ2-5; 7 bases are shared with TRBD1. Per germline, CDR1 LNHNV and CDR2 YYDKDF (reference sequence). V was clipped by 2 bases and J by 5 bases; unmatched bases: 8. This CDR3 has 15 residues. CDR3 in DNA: TGTGCCACCAGCAGACGACAGGGCGGCGCGGAGACCCAGTACTTC. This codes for CATSRRQGGAETQYF.

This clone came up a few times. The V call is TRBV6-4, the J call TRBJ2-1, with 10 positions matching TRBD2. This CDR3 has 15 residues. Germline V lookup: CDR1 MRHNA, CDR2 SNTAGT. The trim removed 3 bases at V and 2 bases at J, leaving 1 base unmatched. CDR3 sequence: CASSDSGGTYNEQFF. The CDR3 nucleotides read TGTGCCAGCAGTGATAGCGGGGGGACCTACAATGAGCAGTTCTTC.

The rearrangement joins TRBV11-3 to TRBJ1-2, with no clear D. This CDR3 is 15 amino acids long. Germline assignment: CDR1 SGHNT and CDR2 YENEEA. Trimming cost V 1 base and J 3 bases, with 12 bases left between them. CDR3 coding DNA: TGTGCCAGCAGCTTAGCGTCAGGCGAATACTATGGCTACACCTTC. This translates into CASSLASGEYYGYTF.

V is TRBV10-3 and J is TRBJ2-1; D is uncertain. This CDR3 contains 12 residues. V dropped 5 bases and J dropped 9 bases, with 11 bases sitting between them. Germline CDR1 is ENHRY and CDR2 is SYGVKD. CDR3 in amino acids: CAISPGTGEQFF. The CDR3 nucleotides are TGTGCCATCAGTCCCGGTACCGGTGAGCAGTTCTTC.

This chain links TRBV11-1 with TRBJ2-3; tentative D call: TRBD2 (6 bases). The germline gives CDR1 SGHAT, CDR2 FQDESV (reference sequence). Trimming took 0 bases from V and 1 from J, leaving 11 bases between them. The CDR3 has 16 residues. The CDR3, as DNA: TGTGCCAGCAGCTTAGCCGGAGGGACGGGCACAGATACGCAGTATTTT. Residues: CASSLAGGTGTDTQYF.

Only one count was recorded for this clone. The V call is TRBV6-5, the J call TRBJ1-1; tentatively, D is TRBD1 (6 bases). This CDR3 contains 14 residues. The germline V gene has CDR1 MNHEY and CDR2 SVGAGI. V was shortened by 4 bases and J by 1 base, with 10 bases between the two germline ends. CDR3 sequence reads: CASSSRQANTEAFF. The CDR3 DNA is TGTGCCAGCAGTTCACGACAGGCGAACACTGAAGCTTTCTTT.

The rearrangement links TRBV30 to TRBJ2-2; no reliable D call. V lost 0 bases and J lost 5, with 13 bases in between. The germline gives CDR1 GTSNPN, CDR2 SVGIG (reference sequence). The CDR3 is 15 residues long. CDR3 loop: CAWSVQTSRTGELFF. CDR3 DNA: TGTGCCTGGAGTGTACAAACCTCAAGAACCGGGGAGCTGTTTTTT.

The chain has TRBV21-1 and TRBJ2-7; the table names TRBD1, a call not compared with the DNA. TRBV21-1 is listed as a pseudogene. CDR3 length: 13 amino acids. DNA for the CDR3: TGTGCCAGCAGACACACAGGGGTATACGAGCAGTACTTC. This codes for CASRHTGVYEQYF.

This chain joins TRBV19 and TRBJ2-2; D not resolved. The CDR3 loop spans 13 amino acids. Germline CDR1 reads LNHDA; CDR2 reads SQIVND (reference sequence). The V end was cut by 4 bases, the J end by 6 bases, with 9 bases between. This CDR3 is CASSKQWSGELFF. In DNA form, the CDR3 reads TGTGCCAGTAGTAAACAGTGGTCCGGGGAGCTGTTTTTT.

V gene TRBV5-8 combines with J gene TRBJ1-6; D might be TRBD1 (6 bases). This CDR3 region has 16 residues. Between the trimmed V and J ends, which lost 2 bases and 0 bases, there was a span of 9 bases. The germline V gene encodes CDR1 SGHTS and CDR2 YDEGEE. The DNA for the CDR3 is TGTGCCAGCAGCTTCACAGGGAGCTCCTATAATTCACCCCTCCACTTT. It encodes CASSFTGSSYNSPLHF.

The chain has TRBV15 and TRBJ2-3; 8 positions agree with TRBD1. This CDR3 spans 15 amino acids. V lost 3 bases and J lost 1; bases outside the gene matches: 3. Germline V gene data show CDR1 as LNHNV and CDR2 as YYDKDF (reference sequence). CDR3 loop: CATSRDRVGTDTQYF. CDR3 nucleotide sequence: TGTGCCACCAGCAGGGACAGGGTAGGCACAGATACGCAGTATTTT. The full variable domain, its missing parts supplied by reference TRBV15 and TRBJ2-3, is DAMVIQNPRYQVTQFGKPVTLSCSQTLNHNVMYWYQQKSSQAPKLLFHYYDKDFNNEADTPDNFQSRRPNTSFCFLDIRSPGLGDTAMYLCATSRDRVGTDTQYFGPGTRLTVL.

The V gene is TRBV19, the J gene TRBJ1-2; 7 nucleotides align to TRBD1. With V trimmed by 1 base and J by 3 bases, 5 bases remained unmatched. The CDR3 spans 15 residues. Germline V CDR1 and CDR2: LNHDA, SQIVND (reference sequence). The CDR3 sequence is CASSIATGTDYGYTF. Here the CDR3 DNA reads TGTGCCAGTAGTATAGCGACAGGGACGGACTATGGCTACACCTTC.

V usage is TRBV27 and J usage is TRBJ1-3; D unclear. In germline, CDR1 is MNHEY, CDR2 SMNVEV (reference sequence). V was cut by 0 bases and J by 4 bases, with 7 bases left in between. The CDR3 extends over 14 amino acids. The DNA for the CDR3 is TGTGCCAGCAGTTTATCCTATTTAGGAAACACCATATATTTT. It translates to CASSLSYLGNTIYF.

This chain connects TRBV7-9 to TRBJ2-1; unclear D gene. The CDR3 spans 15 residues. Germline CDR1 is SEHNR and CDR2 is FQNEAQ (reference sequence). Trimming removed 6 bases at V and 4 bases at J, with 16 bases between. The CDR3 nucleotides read TGTGCCAGCAGTCCCTCCGGGTACTCTTACAATGAGCAGTTCTTC. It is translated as CASSPSGYSYNEQFF.

CDR3 in amino acids: CASSLAPVAGRTDTQYF. The CDR3 nucleotides read TGTGCCAGCAGCTTAGCCCCGGTGGCGGGAAGGACAGATACGCAGTATTTT. The genes are TRBV11-3 and TRBJ2-3; D may be TRBD2 (6 bases). This CDR3 spans 17 amino acids. CDR1 is SGHNT and CDR2 is YENEEA in the germline V gene. V was trimmed by 1 base and J by 3 bases, leaving 17 bases between them.

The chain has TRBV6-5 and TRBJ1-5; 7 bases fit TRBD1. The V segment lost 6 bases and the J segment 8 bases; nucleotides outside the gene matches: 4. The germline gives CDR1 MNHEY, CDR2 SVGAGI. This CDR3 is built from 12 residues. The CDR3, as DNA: TGTGCCAGCAGGACAGGGAATAAGCCCCAGCATTTT. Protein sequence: CASRTGNKPQHF.

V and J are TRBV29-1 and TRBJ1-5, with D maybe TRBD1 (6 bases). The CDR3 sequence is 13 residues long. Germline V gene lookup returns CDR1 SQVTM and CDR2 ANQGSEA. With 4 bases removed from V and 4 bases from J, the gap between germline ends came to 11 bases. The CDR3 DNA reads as TGCAGCGTTGGTTGGGGGCTGAATCAGCCCCAGCATTTT. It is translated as CSVGWGLNQPQHF.

The CDR3 loop is CATSAGRGGGYEQYF. In DNA, the CDR3 is TGTGCCACCAGCGCTGGGAGAGGGGGCGGCTACGAGCAGTACTTC. The chain recombines TRBV15 with TRBJ2-7; TRBD1 matches 7 bases. Germline V lookup: CDR1 LNHNV, CDR2 YYDKDF (reference sequence). The CDR3 contains 15 residues. V was pared by 5 bases and J by 3 bases, with 10 bases of the junction left unmatched.

CDR3 sequence: CASSQPGQGATEAFF. The CDR3 DNA reads as TGCGCCAGCAGCCAACCGGGACAGGGGGCTACTGAAGCTTTCTTT. The V gene is TRBV5-1, the J gene TRBJ1-1, with 12 bases fitting TRBD1. The CDR3 has 15 amino acids. V lost 4 bases, J lost 5 bases, and 6 bases stayed unmatched. Germline CDR1 SGHRS, CDR2 YFSETQ.

CDR3 in amino acids: CASSRWPQETQYF. CDR3 DNA sequence: TGTGCCAGCAGCCGATGGCCCCAGGAGACCCAGTACTTC. The V call is TRBV7-6, the J call TRBJ2-5; no clear D gene. Germline values: CDR1 SGHVS, CDR2 FNYEAQ. V gave up 5 bases and J gave up 5 bases, with 12 bases separating them. CDR3 size: 13 residues.

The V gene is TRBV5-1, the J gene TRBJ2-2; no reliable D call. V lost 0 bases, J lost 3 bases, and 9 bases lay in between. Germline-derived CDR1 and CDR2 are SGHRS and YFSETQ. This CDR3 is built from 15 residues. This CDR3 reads CASSLDGQHTGELFF. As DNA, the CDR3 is TGCGCCAGCAGCTTGGATGGGCAGCACACCGGGGAGCTGTTTTTT.

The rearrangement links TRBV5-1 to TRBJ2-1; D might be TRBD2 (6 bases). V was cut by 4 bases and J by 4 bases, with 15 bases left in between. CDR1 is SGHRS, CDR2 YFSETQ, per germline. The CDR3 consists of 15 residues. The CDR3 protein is CASSPYGRDYNEQFF. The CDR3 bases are TGCGCCAGCAGCCCCTACGGGCGGGATTACAATGAGCAGTTCTTC.

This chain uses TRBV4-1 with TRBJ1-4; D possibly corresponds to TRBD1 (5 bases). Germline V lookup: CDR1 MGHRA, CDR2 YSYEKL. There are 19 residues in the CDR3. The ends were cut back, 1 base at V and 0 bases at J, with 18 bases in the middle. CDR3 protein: CASSQVRGYSGATNEKLFF. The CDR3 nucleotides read TGCGCCAGCAGCCAAGTGCGAGGATATTCGGGGGCAACTAATGAAAAACTGTTTTTT.